This T cell receptor beta chain was found in a study of T cell repertoires in cytomegalovirus infection. Study as a whole: CMV epitopes, recently identified HLA-C-restricted and well-studied HLA-B-restricted, were used.

This CDR3 comprises 16 residues. The germline CDR1 and CDR2 sequences are DFQATT and SNEGSKA (reference sequence). Trimming removed 0 bases from V and 4 bases from J; junction bases left unmatched: 10. Turning to this clonotype: What it recognizes is unknown.

TCRdb fed the reads into MiXCR, producing one record per CDR3 protein. In the table there are 300,000 to 400,000 distinct CDR3 sequences, about 29% of which are singletons. The chain combines TRBV20-1 with TRBJ2-3; 7 nucleotides match TRBD2. This TCR came from a human donor in good health (CMV status not recorded). Some clones in this sample may be carry-over from other donors' samples. Specimen: cultured PBMCs, collected from culture after CMV antigen stimulation. The DNA for the CDR3 is TGCAGTGCTAGAGATCCGCGGGGGTACGACCCAGATACGCAGTATTTT. Amino acids: CSARDPRGYDPDTQYF.